This T cell receptor (beta chain) was captured in a study of neoadjuvant nivolumab and ipilimumab in lung cancer. The length of the CDR3 is 15 residues. CDR1 and CDR2 (germline): SGHDT, YYEEEE. Regarding this clone: The target antigen is unknown.

The assay was immunoSEQ multiplex PCR, and TCRdb's table has in-frame clones only and misses some. The table has fewer than 35,000 clones, 80% seen once; the top ten hold 6% to 7%. Study outcomes and limitations: Higher pretherapy blood TCR richness went with higher resected-tumor richness. Only two of four nivolumab-treated tumors gained richness and clonality by surgery.

This sample comprised peripheral blood, obtained before neoadjuvant nivolumab, alone or with ipilimumab. This chain connects TRBV5-6 to TRBJ2-5, with D perhaps TRBD1 or TRBD2 (5 bases each). The DNA end favors TRBJ2-7, so the J call may be wrong. The sequence was obtained from an adult with non-small cell lung cancer. CDR3 protein: CASSLTGTPGSEQYF. The CDR3 nucleotides read TGTGCCAGCAGCTTAACCGGGACCCCTGGGAGCGAGCAGTACTTC.